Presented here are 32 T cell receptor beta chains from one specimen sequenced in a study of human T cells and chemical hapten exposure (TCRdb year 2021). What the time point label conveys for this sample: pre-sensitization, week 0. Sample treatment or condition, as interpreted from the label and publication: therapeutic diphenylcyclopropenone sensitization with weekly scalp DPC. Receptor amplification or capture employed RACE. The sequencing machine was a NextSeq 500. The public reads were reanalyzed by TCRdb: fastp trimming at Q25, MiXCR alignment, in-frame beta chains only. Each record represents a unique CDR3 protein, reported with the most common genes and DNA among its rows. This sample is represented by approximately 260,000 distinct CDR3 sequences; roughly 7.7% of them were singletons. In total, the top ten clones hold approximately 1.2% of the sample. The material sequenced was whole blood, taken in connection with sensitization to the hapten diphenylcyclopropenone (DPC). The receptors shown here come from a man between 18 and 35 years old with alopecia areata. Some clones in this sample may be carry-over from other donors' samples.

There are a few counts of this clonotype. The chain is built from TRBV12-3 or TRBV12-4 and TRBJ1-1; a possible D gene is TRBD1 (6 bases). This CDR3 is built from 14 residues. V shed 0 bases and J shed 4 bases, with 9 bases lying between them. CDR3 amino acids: CASSLAPGATEAFF. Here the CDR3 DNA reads TGTGCCAGCAGTTTAGCGCCAGGGGCCACTGAAGCTTTCTTT.

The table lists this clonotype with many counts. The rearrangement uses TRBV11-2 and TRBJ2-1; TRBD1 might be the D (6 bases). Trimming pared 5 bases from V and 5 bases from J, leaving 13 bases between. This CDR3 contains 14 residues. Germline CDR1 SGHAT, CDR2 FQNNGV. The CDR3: CASSPRTVHNEQFF. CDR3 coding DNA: TGTGCCAGCAGCCCCAGGACAGTTCACAATGAGCAGTTCTTC. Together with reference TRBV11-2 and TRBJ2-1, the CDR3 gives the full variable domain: EAGVAQSPRYKIIEKRQSVAFWCNPISGHATLYWYQQILGQGPKLLIQFQNNGVVDDSQLPKDRFSAERLKGVDSTLKIQPAKLEDSAVYLCASSPRTVHNEQFFGPGTRLTVL.

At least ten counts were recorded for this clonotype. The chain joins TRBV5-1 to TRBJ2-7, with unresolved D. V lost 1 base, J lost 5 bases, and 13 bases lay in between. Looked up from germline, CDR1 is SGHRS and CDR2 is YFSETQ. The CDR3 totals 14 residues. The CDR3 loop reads CASSLRTSRDEQYF. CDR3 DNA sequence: TGCGCCAGCAGCTTGAGGACCTCGAGAGACGAGCAGTACTTC.

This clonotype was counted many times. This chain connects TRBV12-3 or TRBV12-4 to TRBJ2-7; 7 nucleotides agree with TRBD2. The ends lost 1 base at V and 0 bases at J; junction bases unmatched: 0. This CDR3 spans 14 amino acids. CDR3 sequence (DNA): TGTGCCAGCAGTTTAGGGGGGGGCTCCTACGAGCAGTACGTC. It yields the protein CASSLGGGSYEQYV.

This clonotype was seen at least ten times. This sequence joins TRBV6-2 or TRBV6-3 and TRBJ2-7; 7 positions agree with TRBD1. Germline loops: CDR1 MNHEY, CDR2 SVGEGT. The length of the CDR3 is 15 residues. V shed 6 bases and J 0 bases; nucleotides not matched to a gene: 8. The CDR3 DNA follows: TGTGCCAGCAGAATGAGGGGGCTCCTCTCCTACGAGCAGTACGTC. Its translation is CASRMRGLLSYEQYV.

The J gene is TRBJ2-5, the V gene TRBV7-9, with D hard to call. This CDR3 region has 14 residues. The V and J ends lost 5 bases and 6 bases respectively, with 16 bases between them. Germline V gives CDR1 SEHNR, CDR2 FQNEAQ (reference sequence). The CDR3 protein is CASSPLGYEKTQYF. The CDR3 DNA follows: TGTGCCAGCAGCCCACTTGGGTACGAAAAGACCCAGTACTTC.

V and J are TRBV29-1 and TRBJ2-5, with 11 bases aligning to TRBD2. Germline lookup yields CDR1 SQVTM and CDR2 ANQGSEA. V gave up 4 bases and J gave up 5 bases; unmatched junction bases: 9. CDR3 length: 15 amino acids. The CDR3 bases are TGCAGCGTTGGAGGTAGCGGGGGGGCCGGTGAGACCCAGTACTTC. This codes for CSVGGSGGAGETQYF.

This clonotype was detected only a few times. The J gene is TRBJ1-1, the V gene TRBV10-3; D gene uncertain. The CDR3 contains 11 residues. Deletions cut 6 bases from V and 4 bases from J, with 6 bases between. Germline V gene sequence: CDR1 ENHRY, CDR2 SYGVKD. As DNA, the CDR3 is TGTGCCATCAGCTCCAGCACTGAAGCTTTCTTT. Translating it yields CAISSSTEAFF.

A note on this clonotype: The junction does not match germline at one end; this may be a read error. CDR3 DNA sequence: TGCGCCAGCAGCTTGCTTGGCGAAGACATTCTGTACTTC. Protein: CASSLLGEDILYF. This sequence joins TRBV5-1 and TRBJ2-4; D not resolved. Germline lookup yields CDR1 SGHRS and CDR2 YFSETQ. This CDR3 has 13 residues.

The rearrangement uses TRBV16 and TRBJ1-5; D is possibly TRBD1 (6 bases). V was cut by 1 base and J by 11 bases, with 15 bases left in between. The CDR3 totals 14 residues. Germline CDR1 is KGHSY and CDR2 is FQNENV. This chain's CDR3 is CASSQFKGEGTQHF. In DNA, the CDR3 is TGTGCCAGCAGCCAATTCAAGGGGGAAGGGACCCAGCATTTT.

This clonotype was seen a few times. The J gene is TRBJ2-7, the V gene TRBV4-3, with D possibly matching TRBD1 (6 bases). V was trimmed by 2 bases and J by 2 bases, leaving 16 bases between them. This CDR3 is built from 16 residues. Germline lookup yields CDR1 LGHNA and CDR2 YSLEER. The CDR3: CASSQQGETGAYEQYF. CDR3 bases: TGCGCCAGCAGCCAACAAGGGGAGACAGGAGCCTACGAGCAGTACTTC.

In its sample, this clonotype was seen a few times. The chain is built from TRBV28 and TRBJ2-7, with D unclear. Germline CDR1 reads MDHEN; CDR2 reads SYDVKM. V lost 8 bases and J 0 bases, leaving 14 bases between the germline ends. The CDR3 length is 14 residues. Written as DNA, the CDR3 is TGTGCCAGCCTGGATCGGACGGTCTCCTACGAGCAGTACTTC. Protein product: CASLDRTVSYEQYF. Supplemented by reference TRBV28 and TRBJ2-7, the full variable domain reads DVKVTQSSRYLVKRTGEKVFLECVQDMDHENMFWYRQDPGLGLRLIYFSYDVKMKEKGDIPEGYSVSREKKERFSLILESASTNQTSMYLCASLDRTVSYEQYFGPGTRLTVT.

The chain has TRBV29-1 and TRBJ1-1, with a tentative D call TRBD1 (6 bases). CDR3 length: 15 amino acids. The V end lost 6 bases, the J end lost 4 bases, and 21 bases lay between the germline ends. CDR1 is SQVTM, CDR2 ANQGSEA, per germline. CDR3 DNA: TGCAGCGTCTCTGAGGGGGGCGAGGGCGGCACTGAAGCTTTCTTT. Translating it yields CSVSEGGEGGTEAFF. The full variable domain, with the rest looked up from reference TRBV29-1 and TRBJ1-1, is SAVISQKPSRDICQRGTSLTIQCQVDSQVTMMFWYRQQPGQSLTLIATANQGSEATYESGFVIDKFPISRPNLTFSTLTVSNMSPEDSSIYLCSVSEGGEGGTEAFFGQGTRLTVV.

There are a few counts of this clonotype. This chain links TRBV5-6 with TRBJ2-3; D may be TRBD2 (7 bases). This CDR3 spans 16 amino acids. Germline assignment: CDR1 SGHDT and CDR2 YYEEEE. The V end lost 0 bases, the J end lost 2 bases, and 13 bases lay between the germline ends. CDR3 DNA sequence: TGTGCCAGCAGCTTGGCCAGGCGGGGGCACACAGATACGCAGTATTTT. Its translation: CASSLARRGHTDTQYF.

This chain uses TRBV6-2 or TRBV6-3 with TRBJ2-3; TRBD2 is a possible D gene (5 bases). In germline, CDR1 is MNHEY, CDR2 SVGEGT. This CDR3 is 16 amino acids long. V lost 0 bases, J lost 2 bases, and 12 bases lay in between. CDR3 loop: CASSYSMTGNTDTQYF. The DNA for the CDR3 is TGTGCCAGCAGTTACTCGATGACGGGAAACACAGATACGCAGTATTTT.

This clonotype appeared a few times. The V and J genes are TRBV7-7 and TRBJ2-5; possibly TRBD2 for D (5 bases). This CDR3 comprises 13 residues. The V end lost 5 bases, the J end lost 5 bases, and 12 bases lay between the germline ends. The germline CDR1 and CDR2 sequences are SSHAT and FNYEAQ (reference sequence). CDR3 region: CASSAGVRETQYF. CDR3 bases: TGTGCCAGCAGCGCCGGGGTTCGGGAGACCCAGTACTTC.

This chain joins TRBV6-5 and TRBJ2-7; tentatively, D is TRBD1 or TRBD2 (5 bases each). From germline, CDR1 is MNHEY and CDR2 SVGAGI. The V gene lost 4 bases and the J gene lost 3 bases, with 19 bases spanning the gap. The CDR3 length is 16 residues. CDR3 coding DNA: TGTGCCAGCAGTTTGTCTGGGACGGCCTGGAACTACGAGCAGTACTTC. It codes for CASSLSGTAWNYEQYF.

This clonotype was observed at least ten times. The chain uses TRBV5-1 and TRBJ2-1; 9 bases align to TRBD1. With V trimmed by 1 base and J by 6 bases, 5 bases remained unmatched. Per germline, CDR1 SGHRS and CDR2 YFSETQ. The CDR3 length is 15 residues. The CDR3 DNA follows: TGCGCCAGCAGCTTGAACGGACAGGGGAGCAATGAGCAGTTCTTC. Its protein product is CASSLNGQGSNEQFF.

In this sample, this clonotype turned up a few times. The CDR3 spells CASSPIPGPDTQYF. The CDR3 DNA is TGTGCCAGCAGCCCGATCCCAGGTCCAGATACGCAGTATTTT. This chain connects TRBV11-2 to TRBJ2-3; D gene unclear. The CDR3 length is 14 residues. Germline loops: CDR1 SGHAT, CDR2 FQNNGV. V was trimmed by 5 bases and J by 4 bases, leaving 13 bases between them.

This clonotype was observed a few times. Here the CDR3 reads CAISERSGQHLTEAFF. In nucleotides, the CDR3 is TGTGCCATCAGTGAACGATCGGGACAGCACCTCACTGAAGCTTTCTTT. J is TRBJ1-1 and V is TRBV10-3, with 7 positions matching TRBD1. The CDR3 consists of 16 residues. The ends lost 3 bases at V and 4 bases at J; junction bases unmatched: 11. Germline V lookup: CDR1 ENHRY, CDR2 SYGVKD.

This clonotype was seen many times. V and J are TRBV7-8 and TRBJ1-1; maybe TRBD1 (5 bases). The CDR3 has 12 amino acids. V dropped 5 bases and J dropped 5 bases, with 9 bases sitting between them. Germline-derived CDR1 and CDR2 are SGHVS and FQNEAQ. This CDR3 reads CASSPGLTEAFF. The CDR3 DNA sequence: TGTGCCAGCAGCCCGGGACTTACTGAAGCTTTCTTT.

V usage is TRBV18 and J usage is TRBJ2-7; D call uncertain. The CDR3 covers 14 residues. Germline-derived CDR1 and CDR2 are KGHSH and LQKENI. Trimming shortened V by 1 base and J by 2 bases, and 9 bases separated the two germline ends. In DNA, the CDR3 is TGTGCCAGCTCACCACGAATCGGAGCCTACGAGCAGTACGTC. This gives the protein CASSPRIGAYEQYV.

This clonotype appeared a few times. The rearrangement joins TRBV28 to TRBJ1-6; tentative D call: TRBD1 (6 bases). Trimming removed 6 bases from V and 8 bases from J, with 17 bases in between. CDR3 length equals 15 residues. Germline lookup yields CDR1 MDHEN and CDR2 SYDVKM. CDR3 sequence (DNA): TGTGCCAGCAGCTTCCCGAAAGGGGGAGATTCACCCCTCCACTTT. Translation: CASSFPKGGDSPLHF. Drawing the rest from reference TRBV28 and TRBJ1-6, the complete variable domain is DVKVTQSSRYLVKRTGEKVFLECVQDMDHENMFWYRQDPGLGLRLIYFSYDVKMKEKGDIPEGYSVSREKKERFSLILESASTNQTSMYLCASSFPKGGDSPLHFGNGTRLTVT.

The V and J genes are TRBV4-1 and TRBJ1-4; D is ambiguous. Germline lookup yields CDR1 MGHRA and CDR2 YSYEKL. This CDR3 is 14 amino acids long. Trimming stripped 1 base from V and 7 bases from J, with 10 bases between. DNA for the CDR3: TGCGCCAGCAGCCAAGGCCAGCAAGGTGAAAAACTGTTTTTT. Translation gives CASSQGQQGEKLFF.

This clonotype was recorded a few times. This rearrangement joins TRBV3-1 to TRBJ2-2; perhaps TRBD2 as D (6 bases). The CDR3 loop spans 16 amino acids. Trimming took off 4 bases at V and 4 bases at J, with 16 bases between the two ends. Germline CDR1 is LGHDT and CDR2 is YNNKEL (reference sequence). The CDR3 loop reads CASSPYWTKRTGELFF. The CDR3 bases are TGTGCCAGCAGCCCCTATTGGACTAAACGCACCGGGGAGCTGTTTTTT.

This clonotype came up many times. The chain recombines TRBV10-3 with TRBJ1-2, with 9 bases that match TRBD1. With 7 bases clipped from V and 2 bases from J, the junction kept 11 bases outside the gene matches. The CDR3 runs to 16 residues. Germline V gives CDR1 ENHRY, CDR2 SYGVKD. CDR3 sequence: CAINQGGTGGNYGYTF. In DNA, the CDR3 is TGTGCCATCAACCAAGGGGGAACAGGGGGCAACTATGGCTACACCTTC.

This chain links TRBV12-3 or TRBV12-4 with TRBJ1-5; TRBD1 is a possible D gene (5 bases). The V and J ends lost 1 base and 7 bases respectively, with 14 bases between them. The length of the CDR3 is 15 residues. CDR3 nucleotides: TGTGCCAGCAGTTTAGGGGGCATTAGGGGACAGCCCCAGCATTTT. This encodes CASSLGGIRGQPQHF.

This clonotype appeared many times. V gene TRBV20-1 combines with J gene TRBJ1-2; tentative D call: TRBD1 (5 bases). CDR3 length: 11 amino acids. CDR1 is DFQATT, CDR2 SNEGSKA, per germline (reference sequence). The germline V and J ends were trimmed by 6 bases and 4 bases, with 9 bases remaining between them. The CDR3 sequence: CSATTVYGYTF. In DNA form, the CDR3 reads TGCAGTGCCACGACAGTCTATGGCTACACCTTC.

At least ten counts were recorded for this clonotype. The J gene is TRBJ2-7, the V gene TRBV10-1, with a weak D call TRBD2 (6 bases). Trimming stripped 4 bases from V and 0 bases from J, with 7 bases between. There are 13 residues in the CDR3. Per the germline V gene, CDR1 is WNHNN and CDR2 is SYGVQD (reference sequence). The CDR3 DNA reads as TGCGCCAGCAGTGCTAGCGACTCCTACGAGCAGTACTTC. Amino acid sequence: CASSASDSYEQYF.

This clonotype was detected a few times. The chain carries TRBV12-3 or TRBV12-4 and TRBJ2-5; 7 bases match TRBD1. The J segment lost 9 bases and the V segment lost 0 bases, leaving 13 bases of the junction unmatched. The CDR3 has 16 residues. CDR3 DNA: TGTGCCAGCAGTTTAGCAGAGGGGGCAAATACGGAGGCCCAGTACTTC. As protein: CASSLAEGANTEAQYF.

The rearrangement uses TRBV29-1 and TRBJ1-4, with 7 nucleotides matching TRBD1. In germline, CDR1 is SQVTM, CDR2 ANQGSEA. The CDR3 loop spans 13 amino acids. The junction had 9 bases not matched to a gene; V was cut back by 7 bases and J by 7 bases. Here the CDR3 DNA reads TGCAGCGCAGTGACAGGGCCCTTTGAAAAACTGTTTTTT. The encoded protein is CSAVTGPFEKLFF.

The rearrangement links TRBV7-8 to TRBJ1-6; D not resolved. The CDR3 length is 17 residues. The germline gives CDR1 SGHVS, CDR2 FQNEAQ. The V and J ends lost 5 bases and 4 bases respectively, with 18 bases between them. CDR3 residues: CASSPVISSMYNSPLHF. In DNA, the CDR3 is TGTGCCAGCAGCCCTGTTATATCCTCTATGTATAATTCACCCCTCCACTTT.